This T cell receptor beta chain was sequenced during a study of blood T cell repertoires in COVID-19 (dated by TCRdb to 2018 to 2021). For the study in its entirety: Samples from collaborators originated in the United States, Italy and Spain and spanned both the acute and convalescent phases of COVID-19. The dataset comprised deeply sampled blood TCRbeta repertoires from subjects exposed to, actively infected with, or recovered from COVID-19. A freely available public database, intended as a resource for researchers studying the immune response to SARS-CoV-2, is where the repertoires were released. The material from the prospective study consisted of cDNA or gDNA derived from T cells, B-cell-depleted T cells, or PBMCs. The samples were drawn from the first 160 participants of the ongoing ImmuneRACE study and from over a thousand subjects provided by 6 global collaborators. Where available, HLA class I and class II types were taken from metadata supplied by the sample provider and were not determined by assay-based typing. A de-identified subject ID, COVID-19 status, age in years and sex were almost always included in the sample metadata. Study-level results and caveats: The quantity of clinical and demographic metadata differed by source and by participant and was supplied without curation.

At one collaborating source in Seattle, patients were enrolled during active infection and were followed longitudinally through the course of disease. Whole blood was collected in K2EDTA tubes by collaborating institutions according to the institutions' own protocols. Collaborator samples were shipped for TCRbeta analysis as frozen whole blood, isolated PBMCs, or DNA extracted from either sample type. A remark on this clone: Its specific antigen is unknown. No quality values exist for individual bases; no much larger clone is one base distant.

TCRbeta CDR3 regions were amplified from genomic DNA using the immunoSEQ Assay, a bias-controlled multiplex PCR. The paper's data handling went like this. The number of nucleated cells in each sample was estimated from the amplification of reference gene primers within the assay. To quantify the absolute abundance of each unique TCRbeta CDR3 rearrangement, sequence reads were collapsed and filtered. Productive Simpson clonality was computed per sample as the square root of Simpson's diversity index over productive rearrangements. TCRdb took over this immuneACCESS table, retaining in-frame rearrangements with V and J assigned. Such tables are incomplete; in checked studies, under half of the missing clones stem from an unresolved V gene, and the remainder is unexplained. V, J and clone size are taken as reported in that table, and D and trimming were inferred from the DNA itself. The table for this sample lists fewer than 500,000 clones; around 90% of them were counted only once. The ten biggest clones cover roughly 0.87% of the sample.

CDR1 and CDR2, looked up from the germline V gene, are SGHVS and FNYEAQ. V ends up 5 bases short and J 1 base short, with an unmatched junction base count of 9. Its CDR3 holds 17 amino acids, cysteine through phenylalanine. Only the CDR3 region is kept as DNA, spanning 51 bases read in frame from base 1. The receptor comes from a young man with COVID-19, enrolled during active disease. The sequenced sample consisted of peripheral blood. The sequence is built from TRBV7-6 and TRBJ2-1; the central 9 bases match TRBD2. CDR3 protein: CASSQPLREGSYNEQFF. The DNA sequence reads TGTGCCAGCAGCCAACCTCTGCGGGAGGGTTCCTACAATGAGCAGTTCTTC. Outside the CDR3, residues come from the reference TRBV7-6 and TRBJ2-1 proteins, so the full variable domain is: GAGVSQSPRYKVTKRGQDVALRCDPISGHVSLYWYRQALGQGPEFLTYFNYEAQQDKSGLPNDRFSAERPEGSISTLTIQRTEQRDSAMYRCASSQPLREGSYNEQFFGPGTRLTVL.